These T cell receptor beta chains were read from a single sample in a study of T-cell memory formation after mild COVID-19. Each CDR3 protein gets one entry after TCRdb re-called the 5' RACE reads with MiXCR. The sample holds 100,000 to 120,000 distinct CDR3 sequences; roughly a sixth are singletons and the top ten take approximately 5%. The sample comprised PBMCs or a T cell subset sorted from them (not recorded which). These receptors all stem from a man in his late teens or twenties who had mild COVID-19 (a few samples of this study predate the infection). Cell type and time point are not known. CDR3s leave out the opening cysteine and the closing phenylalanine or tryptophan. Each record gives: J gene, V gene, CDR3 protein.

j_gene: TRBJ1-2
v_gene: TRBV7-2
CDR3aa: ASSLALRGGYT

j_gene: TRBJ2-1
v_gene: TRBV5-7
CDR3aa: ASTIERGMIDEQF

j_gene: TRBJ1-2
v_gene: TRBV12-3/TRBV12-4
CDR3aa: ASSEGQGALRLYGYT

j_gene: TRBJ2-1
v_gene: TRBV4-3
CDR3aa: ASSQQTYSYNEQF

j_gene: TRBJ2-2
v_gene: TRBV9
CDR3aa: ASSSRLAGGPGELF

j_gene: TRBJ2-7
v_gene: TRBV7-2
CDR3aa: ASSAQGLAGGQQY

j_gene: TRBJ2-2
v_gene: TRBV20-1
CDR3aa: SARGWDRNTGELF

j_gene: TRBJ2-1
v_gene: TRBV12-3/TRBV12-4
CDR3aa: ATGGYNNEQF

j_gene: TRBJ2-3
v_gene: TRBV7-3
CDR3aa: ASSLFVAGGTDTQY

j_gene: TRBJ1-1
v_gene: TRBV7-9
CDR3aa: ASSLGRGTRDGTEAF

j_gene: TRBJ2-3
v_gene: TRBV3-1
CDR3aa: ASSQDPHGGFGDTQY

j_gene: TRBJ1-3
v_gene: TRBV5-1
CDR3aa: ASSLQDSSSGNTIY

j_gene: TRBJ2-2
v_gene: TRBV6-5
CDR3aa: ASSHGRLGANTGELF

j_gene: TRBJ2-3
v_gene: TRBV7-6
CDR3aa: ASSLAGTGWTDTQY

j_gene: TRBJ2-3
v_gene: TRBV7-8
CDR3aa: ASSRRRVGSDTQY

j_gene: TRBJ1-5
v_gene: TRBV6-5
CDR3aa: ASNGGNNQPQH

j_gene: TRBJ2-5
v_gene: TRBV10-2
CDR3aa: ASKVGGAETQY

j_gene: TRBJ1-5
v_gene: TRBV10-3
CDR3aa: AISDGTGDWYSNQPQH

j_gene: TRBJ1-6
v_gene: TRBV20-1
CDR3aa: SAGHNGGPAGSPLH

j_gene: TRBJ1-2
v_gene: TRBV30
CDR3aa: AWSAQGATIYGYT

j_gene: TRBJ2-7
v_gene: TRBV29-1
CDR3aa: SVVTGGNEQY

j_gene: TRBJ2-7
v_gene: TRBV24-1
CDR3aa: ATSDATGTEQY

j_gene: TRBJ1-6
v_gene: TRBV7-3
CDR3aa: ASSFQDGSPLH

j_gene: TRBJ2-1
v_gene: TRBV4-3
CDR3aa: ASSESIAGGTYNEQF

j_gene: TRBJ2-3
v_gene: TRBV5-1
CDR3aa: ASSRSGPRTDTQY

j_gene: TRBJ2-2
v_gene: TRBV9
CDR3aa: ASRDSPNIGELF

j_gene: TRBJ2-1
v_gene: TRBV5-4
CDR3aa: ASSLVGHVNNEQF

j_gene: TRBJ2-2
v_gene: TRBV7-3
CDR3aa: ASSPRLGETGELF

j_gene: TRBJ2-5
v_gene: TRBV7-3
CDR3aa: ASSPGLGETQY

j_gene: TRBJ2-7
v_gene: TRBV7-3
CDR3aa: ASSPSEGTEQY

j_gene: TRBJ2-3
v_gene: TRBV6-1
CDR3aa: ASSEFKGLAARRTDTQY

j_gene: TRBJ1-1
v_gene: TRBV6-6
CDR3aa: ASSPQEGVTEAF

j_gene: TRBJ2-5
v_gene: TRBV7-7
CDR3aa: ASSFEGQKLLETQY

j_gene: TRBJ2-1
v_gene: TRBV7-2
CDR3aa: ASSLSTGPQNEQF

j_gene: TRBJ2-2
v_gene: TRBV7-6
CDR3aa: ASSPRNRPNTGELF

j_gene: TRBJ2-1
v_gene: TRBV7-2
CDR3aa: ASGLRTATGRNEQF

j_gene: TRBJ2-5
v_gene: TRBV11-2
CDR3aa: ASSIQVQETQY

j_gene: TRBJ2-3
v_gene: TRBV20-1
CDR3aa: SASGGRGRVTDTQY

j_gene: TRBJ2-4
v_gene: TRBV10-2
CDR3aa: ASSESGGIQY

j_gene: TRBJ1-3
v_gene: TRBV29-1
CDR3aa: SVASRGLGAGNTIY

j_gene: TRBJ2-7
v_gene: TRBV6-6
CDR3aa: ASSSRQRGYEQY

j_gene: TRBJ2-4
v_gene: TRBV5-1
CDR3aa: ASSLVGGLAKNIQY

j_gene: TRBJ2-1
v_gene: TRBV7-6
CDR3aa: ASTGLAGGPSSYNEQF

j_gene: TRBJ2-4
v_gene: TRBV20-1
CDR3aa: SARISGGLAKNIQY

j_gene: TRBJ2-3
v_gene: TRBV11-2
CDR3aa: ASSLTGDTQY